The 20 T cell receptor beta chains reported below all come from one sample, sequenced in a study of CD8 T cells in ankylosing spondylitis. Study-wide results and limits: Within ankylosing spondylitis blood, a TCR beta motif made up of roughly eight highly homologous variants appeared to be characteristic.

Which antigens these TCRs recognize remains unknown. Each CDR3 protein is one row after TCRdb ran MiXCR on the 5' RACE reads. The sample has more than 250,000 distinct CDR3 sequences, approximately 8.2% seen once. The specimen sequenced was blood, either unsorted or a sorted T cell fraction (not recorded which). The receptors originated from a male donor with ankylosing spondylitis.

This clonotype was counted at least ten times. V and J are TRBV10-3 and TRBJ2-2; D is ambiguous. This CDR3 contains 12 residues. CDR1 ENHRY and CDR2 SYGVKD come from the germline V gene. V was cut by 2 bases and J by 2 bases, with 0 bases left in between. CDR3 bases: TGTGCCATCAGTGAGAACACCGGGGAGCTGTTTTTT. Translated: CAISENTGELFF.

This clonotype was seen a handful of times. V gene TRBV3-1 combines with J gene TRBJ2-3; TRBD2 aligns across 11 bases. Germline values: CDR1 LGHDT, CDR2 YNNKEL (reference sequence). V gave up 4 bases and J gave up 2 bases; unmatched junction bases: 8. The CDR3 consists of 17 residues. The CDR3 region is CASSPRLAGMVTDTQYF. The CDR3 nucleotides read TGTGCCAGCAGCCCCAGACTAGCGGGAATGGTCACAGATACGCAGTATTTT.

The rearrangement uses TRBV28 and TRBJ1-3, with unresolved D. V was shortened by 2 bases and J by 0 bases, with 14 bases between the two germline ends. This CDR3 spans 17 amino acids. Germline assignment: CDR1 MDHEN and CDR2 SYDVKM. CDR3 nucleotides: TGTGCCAGCAGTTTAAGCCGACCGAGTAGCTCTGGAAACACCATATATTTT. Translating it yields CASSLSRPSSSGNTIYF.

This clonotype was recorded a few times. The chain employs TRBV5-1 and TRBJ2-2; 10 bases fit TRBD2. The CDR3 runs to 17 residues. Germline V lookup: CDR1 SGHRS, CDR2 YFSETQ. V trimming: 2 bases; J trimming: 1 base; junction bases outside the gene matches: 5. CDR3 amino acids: CASSFGIAGGNTGELFF. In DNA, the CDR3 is TGCGCCAGCAGCTTCGGAATAGCGGGAGGGAACACCGGGGAGCTGTTTTTT. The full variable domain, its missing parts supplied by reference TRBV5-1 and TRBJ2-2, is KAGVTQTPRYLIKTRGQQVTLSCSPISGHRSVSWYQQTPGQGLQFLFEYFSETQRNKGNFPGRFSGRQFSNSRSEMNVSTLELGDSALYLCASSFGIAGGNTGELFFGEGSRLTVL.

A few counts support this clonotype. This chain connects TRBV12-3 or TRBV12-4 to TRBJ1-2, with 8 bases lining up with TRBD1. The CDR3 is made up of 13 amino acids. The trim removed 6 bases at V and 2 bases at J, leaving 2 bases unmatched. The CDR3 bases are TGTGCCAGCAGAGACAGGGGCAACTATGGCTACACCTTC. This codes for CASRDRGNYGYTF.

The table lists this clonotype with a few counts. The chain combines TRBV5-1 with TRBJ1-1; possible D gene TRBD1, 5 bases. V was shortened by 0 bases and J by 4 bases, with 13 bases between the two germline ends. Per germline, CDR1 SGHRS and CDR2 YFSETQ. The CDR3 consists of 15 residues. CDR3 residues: CASSLVSGGGTEAFF. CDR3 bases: TGCGCCAGCAGCTTGGTGTCGGGGGGTGGCACTGAAGCTTTCTTT.

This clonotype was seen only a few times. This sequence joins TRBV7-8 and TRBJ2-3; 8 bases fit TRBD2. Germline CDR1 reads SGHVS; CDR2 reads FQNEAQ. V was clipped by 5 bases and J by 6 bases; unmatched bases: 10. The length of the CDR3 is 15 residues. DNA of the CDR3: TGTGCCAGCAGCCCGGGACTAGGGTACGGTGATACGCAGTATTTT. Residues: CASSPGLGYGDTQYF.

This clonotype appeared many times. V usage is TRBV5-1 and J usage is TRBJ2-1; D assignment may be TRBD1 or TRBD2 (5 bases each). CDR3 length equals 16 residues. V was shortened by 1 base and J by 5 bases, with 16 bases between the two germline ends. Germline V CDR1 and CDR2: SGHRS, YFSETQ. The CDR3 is CASSLPIVGVNNEQFF. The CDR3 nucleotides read TGCGCCAGCAGCTTGCCGATAGTGGGGGTCAACAATGAGCAGTTCTTC.

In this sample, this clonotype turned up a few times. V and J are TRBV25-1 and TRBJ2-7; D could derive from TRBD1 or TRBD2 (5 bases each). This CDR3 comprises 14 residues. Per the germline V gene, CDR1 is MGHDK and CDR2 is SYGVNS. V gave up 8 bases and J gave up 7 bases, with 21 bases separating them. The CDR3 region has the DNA TGTGCCAGCGCCAACCGGGACGGCTTCTATGAGCAGTACTTC. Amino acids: CASANRDGFYEQYF.

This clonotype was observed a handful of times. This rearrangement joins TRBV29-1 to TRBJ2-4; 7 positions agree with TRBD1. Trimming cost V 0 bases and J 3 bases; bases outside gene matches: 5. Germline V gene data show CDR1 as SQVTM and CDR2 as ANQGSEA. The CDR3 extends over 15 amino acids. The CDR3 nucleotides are TGCAGCGTTGAAGACAACCGACAGGGCAAAAACATTCAGTACTTC. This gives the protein CSVEDNRQGKNIQYF.

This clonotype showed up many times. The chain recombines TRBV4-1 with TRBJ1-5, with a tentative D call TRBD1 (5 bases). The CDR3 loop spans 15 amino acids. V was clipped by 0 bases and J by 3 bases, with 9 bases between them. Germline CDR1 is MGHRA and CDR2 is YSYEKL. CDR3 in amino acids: CASSQDSRDNQPQHF. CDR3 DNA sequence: TGCGCCAGCAGCCAAGATAGCAGGGACAATCAGCCCCAGCATTTT.

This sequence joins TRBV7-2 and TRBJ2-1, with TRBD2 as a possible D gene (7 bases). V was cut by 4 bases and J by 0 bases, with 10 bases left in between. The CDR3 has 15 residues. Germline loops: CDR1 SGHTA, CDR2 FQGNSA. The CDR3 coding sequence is TGTGCCAGCAGCTCGGGGGGCCTCTCCTACAATGAGCAGTTCTTC. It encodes CASSSGGLSYNEQFF. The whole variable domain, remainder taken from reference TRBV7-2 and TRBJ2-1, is GAGVSQSPSNKVTEKGKDVELRCDPISGHTALYWYRQSLGQGLEFLIYFQGNSAPDKSGLPSDRFSAERTGGSVSTLTIQRTQQEDSAVYLCASSSGGLSYNEQFFGPGTRLTVL.

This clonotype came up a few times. For the CDR3, the DNA is TGTGCCAGCAGGGTGGGGACGTCGAGCTCCTACGAGCAGTACTTC. Its protein is CASRVGTSSSYEQYF. The chain is built from TRBV7-2 and TRBJ2-7, with D possibly called TRBD1 or TRBD2 (5 bases each). Between the trimmed V and J ends, which lost 6 bases and 0 bases, there was a span of 15 bases. The germline gives CDR1 SGHTA, CDR2 FQGNSA. The CDR3 spans 15 residues.

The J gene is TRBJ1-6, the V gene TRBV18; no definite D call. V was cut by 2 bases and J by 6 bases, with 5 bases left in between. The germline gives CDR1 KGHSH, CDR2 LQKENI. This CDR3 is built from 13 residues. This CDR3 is CASSPGINSPLHF. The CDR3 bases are TGTGCCAGCTCACCAGGAATTAATTCACCCCTCCACTTT. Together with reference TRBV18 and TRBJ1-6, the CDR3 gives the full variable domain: NAGVMQNPRHLVRRRGQEARLRCSPMKGHSHVYWYRQLPEEGLKFMVYLQKENIIDESGMPKERFSAEFPKEGPSILRIQQVVRGDSAAYFCASSPGINSPLHFGNGTRLTVT.

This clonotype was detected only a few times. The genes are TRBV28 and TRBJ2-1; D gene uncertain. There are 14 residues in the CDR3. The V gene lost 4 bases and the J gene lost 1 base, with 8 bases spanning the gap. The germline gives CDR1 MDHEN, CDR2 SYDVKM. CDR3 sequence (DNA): TGTGCCAGCAGTTCAGTCGAGTCCTACAATGAGCAGTTCTTC. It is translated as CASSSVESYNEQFF.

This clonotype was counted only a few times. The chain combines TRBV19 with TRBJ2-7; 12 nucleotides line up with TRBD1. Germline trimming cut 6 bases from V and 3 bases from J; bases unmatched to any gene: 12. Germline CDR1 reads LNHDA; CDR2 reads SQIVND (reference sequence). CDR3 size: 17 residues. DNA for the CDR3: TGTGCCAGTAGAAGGGACAGGGGGCGCGGAGGAGACTACGAGCAGTACTTC. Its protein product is CASRRDRGRGGDYEQYF. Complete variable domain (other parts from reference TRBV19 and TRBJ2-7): DGGITQSPKYLFRKEGQNVTLSCEQNLNHDAMYWYRQDPGQGLRLIYYSQIVNDFQKGDIAEGYSVSREKKESFPLTVTSAQKNPTAFYLCASRRDRGRGGDYEQYFGPGTRLTVT.

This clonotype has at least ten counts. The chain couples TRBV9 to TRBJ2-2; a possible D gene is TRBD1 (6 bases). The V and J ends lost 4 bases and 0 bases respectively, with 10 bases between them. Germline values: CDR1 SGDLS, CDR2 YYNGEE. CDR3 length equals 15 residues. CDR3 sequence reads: CASSYRTANTGELFF. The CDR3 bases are TGTGCCAGCAGCTACAGGACAGCGAACACCGGGGAGCTGTTTTTT.

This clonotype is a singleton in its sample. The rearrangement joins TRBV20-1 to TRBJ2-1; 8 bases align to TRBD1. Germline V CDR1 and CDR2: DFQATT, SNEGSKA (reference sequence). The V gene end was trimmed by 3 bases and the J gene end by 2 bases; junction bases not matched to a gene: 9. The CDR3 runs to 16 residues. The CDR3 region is CSASSRQGPTYNEQFF. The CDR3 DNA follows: TGCAGTGCTAGCTCCAGACAGGGGCCGACCTACAATGAGCAGTTCTTC.

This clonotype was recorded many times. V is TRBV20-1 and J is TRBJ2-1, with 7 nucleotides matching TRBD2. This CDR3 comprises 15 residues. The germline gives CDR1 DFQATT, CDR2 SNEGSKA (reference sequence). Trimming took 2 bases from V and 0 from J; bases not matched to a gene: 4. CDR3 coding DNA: TGCAGTGCTAGAAGGCGGGGGAGCTCCTACAATGAGCAGTTCTTC. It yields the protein CSARRRGSSYNEQFF.

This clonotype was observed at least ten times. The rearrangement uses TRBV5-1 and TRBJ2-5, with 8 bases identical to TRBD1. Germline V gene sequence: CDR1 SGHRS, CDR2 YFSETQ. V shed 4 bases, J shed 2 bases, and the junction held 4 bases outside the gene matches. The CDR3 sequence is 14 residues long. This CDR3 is CASSPRQGQETQYF. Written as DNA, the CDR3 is TGCGCCAGCAGCCCTCGACAGGGGCAAGAGACCCAGTACTTC. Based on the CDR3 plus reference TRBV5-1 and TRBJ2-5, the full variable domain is KAGVTQTPRYLIKTRGQQVTLSCSPISGHRSVSWYQQTPGQGLQFLFEYFSETQRNKGNFPGRFSGRQFSNSRSEMNVSTLELGDSALYLCASSPRQGQETQYFGPGTRLLVL.